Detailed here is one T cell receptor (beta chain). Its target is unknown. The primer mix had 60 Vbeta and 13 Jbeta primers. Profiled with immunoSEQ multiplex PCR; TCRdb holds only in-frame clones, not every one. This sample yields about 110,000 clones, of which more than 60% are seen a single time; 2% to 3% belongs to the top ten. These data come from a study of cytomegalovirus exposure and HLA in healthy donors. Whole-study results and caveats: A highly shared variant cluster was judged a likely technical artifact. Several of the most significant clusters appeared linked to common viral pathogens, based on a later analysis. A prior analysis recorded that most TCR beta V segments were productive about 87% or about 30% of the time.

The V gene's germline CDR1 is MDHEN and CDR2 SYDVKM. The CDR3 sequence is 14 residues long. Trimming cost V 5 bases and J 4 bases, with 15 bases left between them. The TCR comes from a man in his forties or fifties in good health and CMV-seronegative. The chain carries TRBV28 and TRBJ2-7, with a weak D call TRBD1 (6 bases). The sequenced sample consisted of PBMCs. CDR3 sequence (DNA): TGTGCCAGCAGTCCGGGGACATTAGGATACGAGCAGTACTTC. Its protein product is CASSPGTLGYEQYF.